Each of the 2 T cell receptor beta chains below was sequenced from the same sample in a study of blood T cell repertoires in COVID-19. Data came from immunoSEQ multiplex PCR; TCRdb stores just in-frame clones and leaves some out. The sample holds about 60,000 clones, approximately 80% seen once. Input material: peripheral blood. These receptors all come from a man in his fifties with active or convalescent COVID-19.

The CDR3 DNA reads TGCAGCGTGGAGTGGAACACTGAAGCTTTCTTT. This codes for CSVEWNTEAFF. The chain employs TRBV29-1 and TRBJ1-1; D unclear. This CDR3 spans 11 amino acids. The germline V gene has CDR1 SQVTM and CDR2 ANQGSEA. V lost 6 bases and J 1 base, leaving 6 bases between the germline ends. The whole variable domain, remainder taken from reference TRBV29-1 and TRBJ1-1, is SAVISQKPSRDICQRGTSLTIQCQVDSQVTMMFWYRQQPGQSLTLIATANQGSEATYESGFVIDKFPISRPNLTFSTLTVSNMSPEDSSIYLCSVEWNTEAFFGQGTRLTVV.

The rearrangement joins TRBV11-2 to TRBJ2-5; tentative D call: TRBD1 (6 bases). Deletions cut 1 base from V and 1 base from J, with 7 bases between. The CDR3 runs 14 residues. Germline V gives CDR1 SGHAT, CDR2 FQNNGV. CDR3 bases: TGTGCCAGCAGCTTAGGGACAGCCCAAGAGACCCAGTACTTC. Its translation is CASSLGTAQETQYF.